Listed here are 5 T cell receptor beta chains from one sample, sequenced in a study of blood T cell repertoires in COVID-19. Sequencing used immunoSEQ multiplex PCR; TCRdb keeps in-frame clones, though not all of them. In the table there are about 140,000 clones, around 86% of which are singletons. The sequenced sample was peripheral blood. The receptors were gathered from a human donor in a cohort sampled during active COVID-19.

V and J are TRBV5-4 and TRBJ2-5; 7 nucleotides agree with TRBD2. The CDR3 spans 14 residues. The V and J ends lost 3 bases and 9 bases, in that order; junction bases with no gene match: 11. CDR1 is SGHNT, CDR2 YYREEE, per germline (reference sequence). CDR3 sequence (DNA): TGTGCCAGCAGCTCACCCTGGGGGGGTCAGGCCCAGTACTTC. Protein: CASSSPWGGQAQYF.

The CDR3 bases are TGTGCCTGGAGTGTAGGACTAGCGGGAGAGGGAGATACGCAGTATTTT. Translating it yields CAWSVGLAGEGDTQYF. The J gene is TRBJ2-3, the V gene TRBV30; 13 bases are a match to TRBD2. Per germline, CDR1 GTSNPN and CDR2 SVGIG (reference sequence). V lost 0 bases and J lost 5; bases outside the gene matches: 5. This CDR3 spans 16 amino acids.

The chain uses TRBV11-2 and TRBJ2-7; D might be TRBD2 (6 bases). This CDR3 is 12 amino acids long. Germline values: CDR1 SGHAT, CDR2 FQNNGV. V lost 5 bases and J 4 bases, leaving 9 bases between the germline ends. DNA of the CDR3: TGTGCCAGCAGCCCTGGAGGGTACGAGCAGTACTTC. Translated, it gives CASSPGGYEQYF.

The rearrangement uses TRBV28 and TRBJ2-7; TRBD1 agrees at 7 bases. There are 14 residues in the CDR3. Germline lookup yields CDR1 MDHEN and CDR2 SYDVKM. The trim removed 2 bases at V and 4 bases at J, leaving 5 bases unmatched. CDR3 sequence: CASSLQGVKYEQYF. The CDR3 region has the DNA TGTGCCAGCAGTTTACAGGGGGTTAAGTACGAGCAGTACTTC.

This clone came up a few times. J is TRBJ2-7 and V is TRBV3-1 (or the pseudogene TRBV3-2); D perhaps matches TRBD1 (5 bases). The CDR3 has 15 amino acids. Trimming took 2 bases from V and 2 from J, leaving 13 bases between them. From germline, CDR1 is LGHDT and CDR2 YNNKEL (reference sequence). The CDR3 region is CASSQMGQGPYEQYF. In DNA, the CDR3 is TGTGCCAGCAGCCAAATGGGGCAGGGCCCCTACGAGCAGTACTTC.